Each of the 19 T cell receptor beta chains below was sequenced from the same sample in a study of blood T cells in healthy people across ages. Next came a second PCR, run for about 7 to 12 cycles, which used a sample-barcoded 5' primer along with a J-beta primer mix. MiXCR, applied by TCRdb to the 5' RACE reads, yields one record per CDR3 protein. The sample contains 700,000 to 800,000 distinct CDR3 sequences, around 40% of which appear only once. The material sequenced was blood. Receptors originate from a woman aged 55-75 years in good health.

This rearrangement joins TRBV10-3 to TRBJ1-1, with unresolved D. The germline CDR1 and CDR2 sequences are ENHRY and SYGVKD. This CDR3 has 15 residues. The V end was cut by 2 bases, the J end by 3 bases, with 13 bases between. As DNA, the CDR3 is TGTGCCATCAGTGAGGACAACATCCCCTACACTGAAGCTTTCTTT. It translates to CAISEDNIPYTEAFF.

This clonotype appeared a few times. V gene TRBV2 combines with J gene TRBJ1-6, with unresolved D. The germline V gene encodes CDR1 SNHLY and CDR2 FYNNEI. Trimming shortened V by 7 bases and J by 0 bases, and 13 bases separated the two germline ends. CDR3 length: 16 residues. CDR3 in amino acids: CASIQGSSSYNSPLHF. The CDR3 region has the DNA TGTGCCAGCATTCAAGGCAGTAGCTCCTATAATTCACCCCTCCACTTT.

The table lists this clonotype with many counts. This rearrangement joins TRBV7-9 to TRBJ2-1; 13 nucleotides match TRBD2. Germline assignment: CDR1 SEHNR and CDR2 FQNEAQ (reference sequence). J lost 10 bases, V lost 3 bases, and 6 bases had no gene match. The CDR3 extends over 15 amino acids. The CDR3 region is CASSFTSGGAGEQFF. In DNA, the CDR3 is TGTGCCAGCAGCTTTACTAGCGGGGGGGCAGGCGAGCAGTTCTTC.

At least ten counts were recorded for this clonotype. The limits of the CDR3 on the DNA are not certain, so only TCRdb's listed CDR3 is given. The chain joins TRBV6-6 to TRBJ2-5; TRBD2 reflects the table's D call only, with no check against the DNA. The CDR3 extends over 15 residues, inclusive of both ends. CDR1 MNHNY and CDR2 SVGAGI come from the germline V gene (reference sequence). Here the CDR3 reads CASSVPAGGRETQYF.

This clonotype was recorded at least ten times. The chain couples TRBV24-1 to TRBJ2-1; no firm D call. This CDR3 is 13 amino acids long. Trimming took off 0 bases at V and 10 bases at J, with 9 bases between the two ends. Germline V lookup: CDR1 KGHDR, CDR2 SFDVKD. In nucleotides, the CDR3 is TGTGCCACCAGTGATTTGCAGAGTGACGAGCAGTTCTTC. Its translation: CATSDLQSDEQFF.

This clonotype showed up just a few times. This sequence joins TRBV12-3 or TRBV12-4 and TRBJ2-1, with D possibly being TRBD2 (6 bases). CDR3 size: 13 residues. With 1 base removed from V and 7 bases from J, the gap between germline ends came to 8 bases. The CDR3 sequence is CASSLGGKNEQFF. The DNA of the CDR3 is TGTGCCAGCAGTTTAGGCGGGAAGAATGAGCAGTTCTTC.

The chain joins TRBV20-1 to TRBJ2-3, with D uncertain. The CDR3 is 13 amino acids. V was shortened by 0 bases and J by 2 bases, with 6 bases between the two germline ends. The V gene's germline CDR1 is DFQATT and CDR2 SNEGSKA (reference sequence). CDR3 DNA sequence: TGCAGTGCTAGAGATACTGTCACAGATACGCAGTATTTT. This encodes CSARDTVTDTQYF.

In this sample, this clonotype turned up a few times. The gene calls are TRBV7-9 and TRBJ2-7, with a possible D match to TRBD1 (6 bases). V lost 3 bases to trimming and J lost 0 bases, with 15 bases between them. The length of the CDR3 is 16 residues. From germline, CDR1 is SEHNR and CDR2 FQNEAQ (reference sequence). The CDR3 is CASSFTDRPSSYEQYF. CDR3 DNA: TGTGCCAGCAGCTTTACCGACAGGCCCAGCTCCTACGAGCAGTACTTC.

This clonotype showed up just a few times. The rearrangement links TRBV7-3 to TRBJ2-7, with D hard to call. CDR3 length equals 15 residues. The ends were cut back, 2 bases at V and 3 bases at J, with 14 bases in the middle. Germline V gives CDR1 SGHTA, CDR2 FQGTGA. The CDR3 spells CASSLSRTSYYEQYF. In DNA form, the CDR3 reads TGTGCCAGCAGCTTATCCCGAACTTCCTACTACGAGCAGTACTTC.

The rearrangement uses TRBV7-2 and TRBJ2-5, with TRBD2 matching 11 bases. The last part of the DNA fits TRBJ2-7 better; the J call may be wrong. Germline V gives CDR1 SGHTA, CDR2 FQGNSA. This CDR3 is 15 amino acids long. This CDR3 is CASSEPVLAGDEQYF. The CDR3 region has the DNA TGTGCCAGCAGCGAACCGGTACTAGCGGGAGACGAGCAGTACTTC.

This clonotype was seen many times. V usage is TRBV11-3 and J usage is TRBJ2-3; 12 nucleotides agree with TRBD2. V gave up 5 bases and J gave up 4 bases; unmatched junction bases: 7. In germline, CDR1 is SGHNT, CDR2 YENEEA. This CDR3 spans 16 amino acids. As DNA, the CDR3 is TGTGCCAGCAGCCCTGGACTAGCGGGGCGGGCAGATACGCAGTATTTT. It encodes CASSPGLAGRADTQYF.

To note about this clonotype: The junction departs from the called germline gene at one end, perhaps through a read error. The chain carries TRBV28 and TRBJ2-5, with TRBD2 matching 10 bases. In germline, CDR1 is MDHEN, CDR2 SYDVKM. This CDR3 region has 16 residues. The CDR3 loop is CANSLPPSGRVETQYF. DNA for the CDR3: TGTGCCAACAGTCTCCCCCCTAGCGGGAGAGTGGAGACCCAGTACTTC.

The V gene is TRBV27, the J gene TRBJ2-5, with D possibly being TRBD2 (5 bases). The CDR3 is 12 amino acids. V dropped 8 bases and J dropped 2 bases, with 9 bases sitting between them. Per germline, CDR1 MNHEY and CDR2 SMNVEV (reference sequence). The CDR3 reads CASARDQETQYF. The CDR3 DNA is TGTGCCAGCGCCCGGGATCAAGAGACCCAGTACTTC.

This clonotype appeared a few times. This rearrangement joins TRBV6-5 to TRBJ2-6, with TRBD1 matching over 8 bases. With 6 bases clipped from V and 3 bases from J, the junction kept 4 bases outside the gene matches. Per the germline V gene, CDR1 is MNHEY and CDR2 is SVGAGI. CDR3 length: 15 amino acids. The CDR3 nucleotides are TGTGCCAGCAGAGCCACAGGGGGTGGGGCCAACGTCCTGACTTTC. It is translated as CASRATGGGANVLTF.

V gene TRBV20-1 combines with J gene TRBJ2-1; 10 positions match TRBD1. The trim removed 5 bases at V and 7 bases at J, leaving 5 bases unmatched. The CDR3 runs 13 residues. Looked up from germline, CDR1 is DFQATT and CDR2 is SNEGSKA (reference sequence). CDR3 DNA sequence: TGCAGTGCTCCGGGACAGGGGAGGAATGAGCAGTTCTTC. Its protein product is CSAPGQGRNEQFF.

V is TRBV2 and J is TRBJ2-7; the match to TRBD2 covers 11 bases. This CDR3 is 15 amino acids long. The germline gives CDR1 SNHLY, CDR2 FYNNEI. The trim removed 6 bases at V and 2 bases at J, leaving 6 bases unmatched. CDR3 nucleotides: TGTGCCAGCAGCGCTAGCGGGGGGACCACCTACGAGCAGTACTTC. Amino acid sequence: CASSASGGTTYEQYF.

The V call is TRBV24-1, the J call TRBJ1-5; no firm D call. V lost 5 bases and J lost 0, with 16 bases in between. There are 17 residues in the CDR3. CDR1 KGHDR and CDR2 SFDVKD come from the germline V gene. The CDR3 DNA sequence: TGTGCCACCAGTGCCCCCCTAGCGGACTATAGCAATCAGCCCCAGCATTTT. It specifies CATSAPLADYSNQPQHF.

This clonotype was detected a few times. The rearrangement links TRBV7-2 to TRBJ1-2, with no clear D. The V end lost 5 bases, the J end lost 4 bases, and 14 bases lay between the germline ends. This CDR3 region has 14 residues. Germline loops: CDR1 SGHTA, CDR2 FQGNSA. CDR3 DNA sequence: TGTGCCAGCAGCCCCGAAGGATTTGCCTATGGCTACACCTTC. Protein: CASSPEGFAYGYTF. Drawing the rest from reference TRBV7-2 and TRBJ1-2, the complete variable domain is GAGVSQSPSNKVTEKGKDVELRCDPISGHTALYWYRQSLGQGLEFLIYFQGNSAPDKSGLPSDRFSAERTGGSVSTLTIQRTQQEDSAVYLCASSPEGFAYGYTFGSGTRLTVV.

A few counts support this clonotype. The chain joins TRBV20-1 to TRBJ1-2; 7 bases map to TRBD1. The length of the CDR3 is 12 residues. Germline V gene lookup returns CDR1 DFQATT and CDR2 SNEGSKA (reference sequence). The trim removed 6 bases at V and 6 bases at J, leaving 7 bases unmatched. In nucleotides, the CDR3 is TGCAGTGCCACGACAGGGTTGCATGGCTACACCTTC. Translation gives CSATTGLHGYTF.